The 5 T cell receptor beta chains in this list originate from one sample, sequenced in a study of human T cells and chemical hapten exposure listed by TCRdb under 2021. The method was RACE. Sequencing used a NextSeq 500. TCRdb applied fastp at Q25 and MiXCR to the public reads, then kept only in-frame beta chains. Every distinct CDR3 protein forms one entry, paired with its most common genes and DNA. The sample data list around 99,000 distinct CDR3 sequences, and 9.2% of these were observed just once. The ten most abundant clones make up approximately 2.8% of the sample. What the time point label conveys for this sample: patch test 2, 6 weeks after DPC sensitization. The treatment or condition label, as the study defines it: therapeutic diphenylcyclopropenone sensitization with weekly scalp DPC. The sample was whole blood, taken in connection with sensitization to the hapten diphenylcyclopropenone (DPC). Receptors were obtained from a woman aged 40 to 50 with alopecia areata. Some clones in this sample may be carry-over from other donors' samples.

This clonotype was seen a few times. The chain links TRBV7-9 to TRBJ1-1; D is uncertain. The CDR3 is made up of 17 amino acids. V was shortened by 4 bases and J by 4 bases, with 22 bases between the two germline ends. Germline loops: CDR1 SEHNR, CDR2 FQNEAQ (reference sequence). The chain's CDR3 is CASSSHGHLSGSTEAFF. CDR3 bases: TGTGCCAGCAGCTCCCACGGGCATCTCAGTGGGTCCACTGAAGCTTTCTTT.

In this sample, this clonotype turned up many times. CDR3 sequence: CASSFGQGYEQFF. CDR3 DNA sequence: TGTGCCAGCAGTTTCGGGCAGGGGTATGAGCAGTTCTTC. This chain links TRBV27 with TRBJ2-1, with D possibly matching TRBD1 (6 bases). Germline V gene data show CDR1 as MNHEY and CDR2 as SMNVEV (reference sequence). The CDR3 consists of 13 residues. V gave up 3 bases and J gave up 8 bases, with 11 bases separating them.

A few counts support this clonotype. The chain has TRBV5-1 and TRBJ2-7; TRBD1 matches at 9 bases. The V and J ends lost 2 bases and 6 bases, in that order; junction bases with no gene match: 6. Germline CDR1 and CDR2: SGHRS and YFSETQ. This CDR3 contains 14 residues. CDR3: CASSFGTGIAEQYF. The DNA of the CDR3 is TGCGCCAGCAGCTTTGGGACAGGGATTGCCGAGCAGTACTTC.

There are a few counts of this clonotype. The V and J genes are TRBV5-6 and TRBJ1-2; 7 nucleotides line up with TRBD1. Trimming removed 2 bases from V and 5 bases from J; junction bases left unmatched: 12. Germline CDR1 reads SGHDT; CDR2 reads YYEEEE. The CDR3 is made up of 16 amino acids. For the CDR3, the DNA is TGTGCCAGCAGCTTAACAGGGGCGGTGATGTGGTATGGCTACACCTTC. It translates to CASSLTGAVMWYGYTF.

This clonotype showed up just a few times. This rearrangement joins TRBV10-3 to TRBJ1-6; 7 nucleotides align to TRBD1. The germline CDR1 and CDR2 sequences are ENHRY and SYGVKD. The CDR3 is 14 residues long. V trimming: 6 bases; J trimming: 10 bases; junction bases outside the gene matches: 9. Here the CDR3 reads CAIRGGGNQSPLHF. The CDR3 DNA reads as TGTGCCATCAGAGGGGGCGGGAATCAATCACCCCTCCACTTT.